The clone carrying this T cell receptor beta chain was found a few times. CDR1 and CDR2 (germline): MNHEY, SVGAGI. Trimming at V came to 6 bases and at J to 4 bases, leaving 5 bases not matched to a gene. The CDR3 runs 13 residues. A single record per CDR3 protein comes from TCRdb applying MiXCR to the RT-PCR reads. The table shows 650,000 to 800,000 distinct CDR3 sequences, with approximately 15% occurring only once. Sequenced material: memory CD4+ T cells from blood. The receptor's source is a female donor in good health, serving as a healthy control. The genes are TRBV6-5 and TRBJ1-2; 7 bases map to TRBD1. CDR3 region: CASRSTGFYGYTF. CDR3 DNA sequence: TGTGCCAGCAGATCGACAGGGTTCTATGGCTACACCTTC.